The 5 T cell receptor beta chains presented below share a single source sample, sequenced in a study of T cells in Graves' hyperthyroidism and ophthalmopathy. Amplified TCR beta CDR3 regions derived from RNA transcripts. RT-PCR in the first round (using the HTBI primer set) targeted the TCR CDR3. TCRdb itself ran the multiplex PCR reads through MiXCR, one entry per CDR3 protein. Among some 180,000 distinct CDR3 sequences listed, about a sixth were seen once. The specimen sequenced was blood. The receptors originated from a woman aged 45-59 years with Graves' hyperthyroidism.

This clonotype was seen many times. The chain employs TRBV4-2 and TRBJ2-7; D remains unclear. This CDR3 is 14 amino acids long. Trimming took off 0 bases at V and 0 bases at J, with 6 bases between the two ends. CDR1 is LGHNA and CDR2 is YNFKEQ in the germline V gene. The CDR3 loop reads CASSQEGRSYEQYF. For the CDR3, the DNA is TGTGCCAGCAGCCAAGAGGGTCGCTCCTACGAGCAGTACTTC.

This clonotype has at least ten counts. CDR3 DNA sequence: TGTGCCAGCAATTCGGCCAACTATGGCTACACCTTC. It specifies CASNSANYGYTF. The chain uses TRBV28 and TRBJ1-2; D call uncertain. Germline loops: CDR1 MDHEN, CDR2 SYDVKM. The length of the CDR3 is 12 residues. The ends were cut back, 7 bases at V and 2 bases at J, with 8 bases in the middle.

The chain's CDR3 is CASSEDRSNYGYTF. The CDR3 nucleotides read TGTGCCAGCAGTGAAGACAGGTCTAACTATGGCTACACCTTC. V usage is TRBV6-1 and J usage is TRBJ1-2, with D tentatively TRBD1 (5 bases). The V end was cut by 1 base, the J end by 0 bases, with 6 bases between. Germline values: CDR1 MNHNS, CDR2 SASEGT. The CDR3 consists of 14 residues.

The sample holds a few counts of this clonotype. CDR3 DNA sequence: TGTGCCAGCAGCTTAGGTATTTCAGCTGAAGCTTTCTTT. It is translated as CASSLGISAEAFF. This chain joins TRBV11-2 and TRBJ1-1; no definite D call. Trimming took 1 base from V and 6 from J, leaving 9 bases between them. The CDR3 is 13 residues long. Germline values: CDR1 SGHAT, CDR2 FQNNGV. The variable domain in full, with the rest retrieved from reference TRBV11-2 and TRBJ1-1, is EAGVAQSPRYKIIEKRQSVAFWCNPISGHATLYWYQQILGQGPKLLIQFQNNGVVDDSQLPKDRFSAERLKGVDSTLKIQPAKLEDSAVYLCASSLGISAEAFFGQGTRLTVV.

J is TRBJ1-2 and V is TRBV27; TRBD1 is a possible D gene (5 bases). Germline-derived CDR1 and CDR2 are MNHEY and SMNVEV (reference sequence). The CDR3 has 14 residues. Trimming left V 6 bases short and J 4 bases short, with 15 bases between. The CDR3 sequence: CASSPGGLAYGYTF. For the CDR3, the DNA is TGTGCCAGCAGCCCCGGGGGTCTCGCCTATGGCTACACCTTC.